The 22 T cell receptor beta chains presented below share a single source sample, sequenced in a study of shared clonotypes between healthy human individuals. As defined, naive CD8 cells were CD45RO-negative and positively selected for CCR7, with terminally differentiated effector memory CD45RA+ cells excluded. Clones were read by immunoSEQ multiplex PCR, and TCRdb kept only the in-frame ones, dropping some. This sample has 1.5 million to 2.5 million clones; about 95% occur once, and the top ten carry around 1.2%. What was sequenced was naive CD8+ T cells sorted from blood. These receptors were collected from a man between 18 and 29 years old in good health.

This clone was detected only once. The V call is TRBV6-5, the J call TRBJ1-2, with 8 bases aligning to TRBD1. There are 14 residues in the CDR3. Germline V gene sequence: CDR1 MNHEY, CDR2 SVGAGI. The J segment lost 8 bases and the V segment lost 7 bases, leaving 12 bases of the junction unmatched. In nucleotides, the CDR3 is TGTGCCAGCACCGTGACAGGGGAAGTTGGAGGCTACACCTTC. It specifies CASTVTGEVGGYTF.

This chain connects TRBV7-9 to TRBJ1-2; D not certain. The germline V gene encodes CDR1 SEHNR and CDR2 FQNEAQ (reference sequence). The CDR3 covers 16 residues. Trimming removed 5 bases from V and 6 bases from J, with 22 bases in between. The CDR3 sequence: CASSPPPRLEQNGYTF. CDR3 bases: TGTGCCAGCAGCCCCCCTCCGAGACTCGAACAGAATGGCTACACCTTC.

This sequence joins TRBV7-8 and TRBJ2-1; D not resolved. Trimming took 5 bases from V and 0 from J, leaving 17 bases between them. This CDR3 spans 17 amino acids. Per germline, CDR1 SGHVS and CDR2 FQNEAQ. CDR3 amino acids: CASSQVGSLSSYNEQFF. The CDR3 bases are TGTGCCAGCAGCCAGGTGGGCTCCCTAAGCTCCTACAATGAGCAGTTCTTC.

The genes are TRBV4-1 and TRBJ2-1; 9 nucleotides match TRBD1. The CDR3 is made up of 15 amino acids. V gave up 4 bases and J gave up 1 base; unmatched junction bases: 2. CDR1 and CDR2 from the germline V gene are MGHRA and YSYEKL. The CDR3 spells CASSPGQGSYNEQFF. In nucleotides, the CDR3 is TGCGCCAGCAGCCCCGGACAGGGGTCCTACAATGAGCAGTTCTTC.

V usage is TRBV13 and J usage is TRBJ1-6; 9 bases map to TRBD1. CDR1 is PRHDT, CDR2 FYEKMQ, per germline (reference sequence). The CDR3 totals 14 residues. J lost 10 bases, V lost 4 bases, and 5 bases had no gene match. The CDR3 region is CASSSGTGSSPLHF. The CDR3 DNA reads as TGTGCCAGCAGCTCCGGGACAGGGTCCTCACCCCTCCACTTT.

V and J are TRBV12-5 and TRBJ1-1; TRBD1 is a possible D gene (6 bases). This CDR3 has 16 amino acids. Trimming pared 3 bases from V and 5 bases from J, leaving 19 bases between. Germline CDR1 is LGHNT and CDR2 is FRNRAP. The CDR3 nucleotides are TGTGCTAGTGGTTTAAGGGACTCAAGGGGGGAAACTGAAGCTTTCTTT. Its protein is CASGLRDSRGETEAFF.

The sample holds a few counts of this clone. The chain combines TRBV27 with TRBJ1-6; no clear D. Germline V CDR1 and CDR2: MNHEY, SMNVEV (reference sequence). The CDR3 is 14 amino acids. Trimming pared 0 bases from V and 9 bases from J, leaving 9 bases between. The CDR3 coding sequence is TGTGCCAGCAGTTTATCGGGTTCCTTTTCACCCCTCCACTTT. Translating it yields CASSLSGSFSPLHF.

The chain couples TRBV5-4 to TRBJ2-5; 9 bases line up with TRBD2. V was pared by 0 bases and J by 4 bases, with 7 bases of the junction left unmatched. CDR1 is SGHNT and CDR2 is YYREEE in the germline V gene (reference sequence). This CDR3 is built from 16 residues. The CDR3 DNA sequence: TGTGCCAGCAGCTTGGGACTAGCGGTGGGGGGAGAGACCCAGTACTTC. Protein product: CASSLGLAVGGETQYF.

The chain employs TRBV28 and TRBJ2-1; a weak D match, TRBD1 (5 bases). CDR1 is MDHEN and CDR2 is SYDVKM in the germline V gene. CDR3 size: 12 residues. Trimming took 7 bases from V and 1 from J, leaving 5 bases between them. The CDR3 is CASTGSYNEQFF. The CDR3 region has the DNA TGTGCCAGCACAGGGTCCTACAATGAGCAGTTCTTC.

Worth noting for this clone: At one end the junction does not follow the germline gene, possibly because of a read error. The sample has other DNA sequences that encode this CDR3 too. V is TRBV9 and J is TRBJ2-7; no clear D. The CDR3 runs to 13 residues. Per germline, CDR1 SGDLS and CDR2 YYNGEE. The CDR3 nucleotides are TGTGCCAGCAGTGTAGACACCTCCTACGAGCAGTACTTC. Protein product: CASSVDTSYEQYF.

The chain has TRBV5-5 and TRBJ2-7; the match to TRBD1 covers 8 bases. Trimming cost V 3 bases and J 7 bases; bases outside gene matches: 3. In germline, CDR1 is SGHKS, CDR2 YYEKEE (reference sequence). This CDR3 comprises 12 residues. This CDR3 is CASSYTGGEQYF. The CDR3, as DNA: TGTGCCAGCAGCTACACAGGGGGGGAGCAGTACTTC. The full variable domain, completed using reference TRBV5-5 and TRBJ2-7, is DAGVTQSPTHLIKTRGQQVTLRCSPISGHKSVSWYQQVLGQGPQFIFQYYEKEERGRGNFPDRFSARQFPNYSSELNVNALLLGDSALYLCASSYTGGEQYFGPGTRLTVT.

On this clone itself: This sample includes further DNA sequences coding for the same CDR3. The chain joins TRBV7-8 to TRBJ2-2; 8 bases are shared with TRBD2. Germline V gene data show CDR1 as SGHVS and CDR2 as FQNEAQ. There are 16 residues in the CDR3. V was clipped by 5 bases and J by 1 base; unmatched bases: 6. The CDR3 nucleotides read TGTGCCAGCAGCACCGGCCTAGCGGGGAACACCGGGGAGCTGTTTTTT. It codes for CASSTGLAGNTGELFF.

The rearrangement links TRBV6-5 to TRBJ2-5; TRBD1 or TRBD2 may be the D gene (5 bases each). The length of the CDR3 is 15 residues. CDR1 MNHEY and CDR2 SVGAGI come from the germline V gene. Trimming pared 2 bases from V and 5 bases from J, leaving 15 bases between. CDR3 residues: CASSYGQGVGETQYF. The CDR3 coding sequence is TGTGCCAGCAGTTACGGGCAGGGAGTCGGGGAGACCCAGTACTTC.

The chain is built from TRBV27 and TRBJ2-2; the D gene could be TRBD1 or TRBD2 (5 bases each). Trimming removed 7 bases from V and 5 bases from J, with 14 bases in between. This CDR3 contains 14 residues. CDR1 MNHEY and CDR2 SMNVEV come from the germline V gene (reference sequence). CDR3 nucleotides: TGTGCCAGCATAAAGGACGGGGCGACCGGGGAGCTGTTTTTT. This gives the protein CASIKDGATGELFF.

The rearrangement joins TRBV9 to TRBJ2-4; tentatively, D is TRBD1 or TRBD2 (6 bases each). With 0 bases removed from V and 8 bases from J, the gap between germline ends came to 15 bases. Per germline, CDR1 SGDLS and CDR2 YYNGEE. The CDR3 spans 15 residues. Here the CDR3 reads CASSVAGAGGDIQYF. CDR3 bases: TGTGCCAGCAGCGTAGCGGGGGCCGGAGGAGACATTCAGTACTTC.

This clone is a singleton in its sample. V gene TRBV4-1 combines with J gene TRBJ2-3, with 7 bases that match TRBD2. CDR1 is MGHRA, CDR2 YSYEKL, per germline. After removal of 3 bases from V and 1 base from J, the junction contained 19 bases not matched to a gene. The CDR3 is 20 residues long. CDR3 protein: CASSHEESGNVRVGTDTQYF. The CDR3 coding sequence is TGCGCCAGCAGCCATGAGGAGAGCGGGAATGTACGTGTAGGCACAGATACGCAGTATTTT.

This chain uses TRBV7-6 with TRBJ1-6; 7 nucleotides agree with TRBD1. Trimming took 2 bases from V and 9 from J; bases not matched to a gene: 7. Germline V CDR1 and CDR2: SGHVS, FNYEAQ. The CDR3 is 15 residues long. The DNA of the CDR3 is TGTGCCAGCAGCTTAAAGGGGGCAATGAGTTCACCCCTCCACTTT. Residues: CASSLKGAMSSPLHF. Variable domain in full (rest from reference TRBV7-6 and TRBJ1-6): GAGVSQSPRYKVTKRGQDVALRCDPISGHVSLYWYRQALGQGPEFLTYFNYEAQQDKSGLPNDRFSAERPEGSISTLTIQRTEQRDSAMYRCASSLKGAMSSPLHFGNGTRLTVT.

This clone was recorded once. V is TRBV7-9 and J is TRBJ2-1; TRBD1 or TRBD2 may be the D gene (5 bases each). Trimming removed 6 bases at V and 2 bases at J, with 14 bases between. Per the germline V gene, CDR1 is SEHNR and CDR2 is FQNEAQ (reference sequence). The length of the CDR3 is 15 residues. The CDR3 DNA follows: TGTGCCAGCAGGTCAGGGACGGCACCCTACAATGAGCAGTTCTTC. Protein: CASRSGTAPYNEQFF.

The chain couples TRBV27 to TRBJ1-4; TRBD1 might be the D (5 bases). V lost 3 bases and J 5 bases, leaving 10 bases between the germline ends. There are 14 residues in the CDR3. Germline V gene sequence: CDR1 MNHEY, CDR2 SMNVEV (reference sequence). The CDR3 region is CASSFGAGNEKLFF. CDR3 in DNA: TGTGCCAGCAGTTTCGGGGCGGGGAATGAAAAACTGTTTTTT.

This chain uses TRBV28 with TRBJ2-1; D tentatively fits TRBD1 or TRBD2 (5 bases each). The CDR3 spans 19 residues. Germline CDR1 reads MDHEN; CDR2 reads SYDVKM. V was shortened by 4 bases and J by 0 bases, with 22 bases between the two germline ends. The CDR3 nucleotides are TGTGCCAGCAGTTCTCTAAAACCCCCAGGGAGACTCTCCTACAATGAGCAGTTCTTC. Encoded protein: CASSSLKPPGRLSYNEQFF.

This clone is a singleton in its sample. V is TRBV9 and J is TRBJ2-5; no firm D call. The germline V gene has CDR1 SGDLS and CDR2 YYNGEE. Trimming left V 0 bases short and J 7 bases short, with 10 bases between. The CDR3 sequence is 13 residues long. The CDR3 loop is CASSVDGSGTQYF. The CDR3 nucleotides are TGTGCCAGCAGCGTAGACGGATCGGGGACCCAGTACTTC.

The chain joins TRBV9 to TRBJ2-6, with D possibly TRBD1 on 6 matching bases. Trimming cost V 6 bases and J 0 bases, with 16 bases left between them. This CDR3 has 17 amino acids. CDR1 is SGDLS, CDR2 YYNGEE, per germline. CDR3: CASTVGAGASGANVLTF. CDR3 bases: TGTGCCAGCACCGTTGGGGCAGGGGCCTCTGGGGCCAACGTCCTGACTTTC.